This T cell receptor (beta chain) came from a study of T cells in Graves' hyperthyroidism and ophthalmopathy. Using around 10 ml of fresh peripheral blood, PBMCs were prepared. This clonotype was observed a handful of times. Trimming removed 0 bases from V and 3 bases from J; junction bases left unmatched: 6. CDR1 SGHRS and CDR2 YFSETQ come from the germline V gene. CDR3 length: 17 residues. What was amplified from RNA transcripts were TCR beta CDR3 regions. The HTBI primer set was used in a first-round RT-PCR of the TCR CDR3. TCRdb re-derived calls from the multiplex PCR reads in MiXCR, one entry per CDR3 protein. This sample yields roughly 720,000 distinct CDR3 sequences, of which approximately 15% are seen a single time; 15% to 19% belongs to the top ten.

The sequence was obtained from a man in his forties or fifties with Graves' hyperthyroidism. The chain carries TRBV5-1 and TRBJ2-3; 11 positions agree with TRBD2. The source material was blood. In DNA, the CDR3 is TGCGCCAGCAGCTTGGGGCTAGCGGGAGGCGCGACAGATACGCAGTATTTT. Its protein is CASSLGLAGGATDTQYF.